This T cell receptor beta chain was sequenced for a study of beta chain features in type 1 diabetes. As for the study in general: Examination spanned over 85,000,000 sorted cells from all samples.

After removal of 2 bases from V and 8 bases from J, the junction contained 5 bases not matched to a gene. Germline CDR1 is SGHDN and CDR2 is FVKESK. The CDR3 has 15 residues. Every single donor gave one heparinised blood draw, and these averaged roughly 120 mL. Whole-study findings and limits: The study found that naive, central memory and Treg TCRB repertoires appeared more similar in patients than in healthy donors. These data did not resolve whether HLA type affects TCRB rearrangement.

This clone was found a few times. Its antigen is unidentified. Of the isolated RNA, all was reverse transcribed, and so the sequenced material was expressed TCRB transcripts. Data came from immunoSEQ multiplex PCR; TCRdb stores just in-frame clones and leaves some out. The repertoire holds 400,000 to 500,000 clones, with roughly 14% as singletons. This clonotype originated in a young man in good health. Sequenced material: naive CD4+ T cells from blood. The rearrangement links TRBV14 to TRBJ1-6; 8 bases are a match to TRBD1. In nucleotides, the CDR3 is TGTGCCAGCAGCCAAAGGACAGGGAGTTATTCACCCCTCCACTTT. Translated: CASSQRTGSYSPLHF.